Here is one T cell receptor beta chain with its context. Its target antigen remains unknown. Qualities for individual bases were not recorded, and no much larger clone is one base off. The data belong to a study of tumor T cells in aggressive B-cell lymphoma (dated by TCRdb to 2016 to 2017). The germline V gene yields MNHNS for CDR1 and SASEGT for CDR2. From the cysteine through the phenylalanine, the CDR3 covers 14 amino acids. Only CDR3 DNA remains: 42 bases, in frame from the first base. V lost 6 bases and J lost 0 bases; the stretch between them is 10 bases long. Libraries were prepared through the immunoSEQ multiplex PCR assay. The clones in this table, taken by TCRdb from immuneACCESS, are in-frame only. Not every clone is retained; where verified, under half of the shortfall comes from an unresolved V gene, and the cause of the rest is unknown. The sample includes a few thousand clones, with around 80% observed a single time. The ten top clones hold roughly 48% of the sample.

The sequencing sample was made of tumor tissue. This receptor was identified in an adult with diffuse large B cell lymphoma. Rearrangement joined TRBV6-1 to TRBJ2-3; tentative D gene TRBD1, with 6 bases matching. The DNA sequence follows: TGTGCCAGCAGGGACAGTGTGAGCACAGATACGCAGTATTTT. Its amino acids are CASRDSVSTDTQYF.